The 17 T cell receptor beta chains below come from one sample, sequenced in a study of T cells expressing NK-cell markers. TCRdb reprocessed the 5' RACE reads and stores each CDR3 protein as one record, lacking DNA. With 150,000 to 200,000 distinct CDR3 sequences in the sample, the ten largest clones hold 20% to 25%. Sequencing used blood T cells: a sorted CD56 or NKG2C T cell subset, CD4+ or CD8+ T cells, or bulk PBMC T cells (not recorded which). All receptors come from a man between 18 and 69 years old in good health.

The chain joins TRBV15 to TRBJ2-5; TCRdb's D call of TRBD2 is untestable without DNA. This CDR3 has 19 residues. CDR1 is LNHNV and CDR2 is YYDKDF in the germline V gene (reference sequence). CDR3: CATSRSPGLAGEARETQYF.

The chain recombines TRBV12-3 or TRBV12-4 with TRBJ1-2; TCRdb's assignment of TRBD1 cannot be checked, as there is no DNA. The CDR3 is 15 amino acids. This CDR3 reads CASSPGQTPLYGYTF.

The chain's CDR3 is CASSVGGGDTEAFF. The chain is built from TRBV9 and TRBJ1-1; TCRdb reports TRBD1, a call that lacks DNA to check it against. The germline V gene encodes CDR1 SGDLS and CDR2 YYNGEE. The length of the CDR3 is 14 residues.

V is TRBV9 and J is TRBJ2-1; no DNA is available, so the TRBD1 call from TCRdb remains unchecked. The CDR3 is 16 amino acids. CDR1 and CDR2 (germline): SGDLS, YYNGEE. CDR3: CASSSGGSATYNEQFF.

The chain couples TRBV7-9 to TRBJ2-3; without DNA, the TCRdb call of TRBD2 cannot be checked. The CDR3 runs 16 residues. The germline CDR1 and CDR2 sequences are SEHNR and FQNEAQ (reference sequence). The CDR3 here is CASSLAGLYDTDTQYF. Full variable domain (remainder filled in from reference TRBV7-9 and TRBJ2-3): DTGVSQNPRHKITKRGQNVTFRCDPISEHNRLYWYRQTLGQGPEFLTYFQNEAQLEKSRLLSDRFSAERPKGSFSTLEIQRTEQGDSAMYLCASSLAGLYDTDTQYFGPGTRLTVL.

This chain joins TRBV29-1 and TRBJ2-1; TCRdb's D call, TRBD2, is unchecked because there is no DNA. Germline-derived CDR1 and CDR2 are SQVTM and ANQGSEA. The CDR3 length is 14 residues. The CDR3 reads CSVDGGKAGNEQFF.

The rearrangement joins TRBV19 to TRBJ1-2; TCRdb calls TRBD1, which cannot be checked without DNA. Germline V gene sequence: CDR1 LNHDA, CDR2 SQIVND (reference sequence). The CDR3 sequence is 15 residues long. The chain's CDR3 is CASSIGTGNLYGYTF.

The V gene is TRBV7-9, the J gene TRBJ1-1. Germline V gene lookup returns CDR1 SEHNR and CDR2 FQNEAQ (reference sequence). The CDR3 covers 12 residues. The CDR3 here is CASSIGHGEAFF.

This rearrangement joins TRBV2 to TRBJ2-7; without DNA, the TCRdb call of TRBD2 cannot be checked. Germline V gives CDR1 SNHLY, CDR2 FYNNEI. The CDR3 runs 16 residues. The CDR3 region is CASRDARGTSGYEQYF.

The V gene is TRBV2, the J gene TRBJ2-2; there is no DNA to check the TCRdb D call of TRBD1. The CDR3 is 14 amino acids. Germline V gene lookup returns CDR1 SNHLY and CDR2 FYNNEI. The CDR3 sequence is CAAQGGTHTGELFF. Full variable domain (rest looked up from reference TRBV2 and TRBJ2-2): EPEVTQTPSHQVTQMGQEVILRCVPISNHLYFYWYRQILGQKVEFLVSFYNNEISEKSEIFDDQFSVERPDGSNFTLKIRSTKLEDSAMYFCAAQGGTHTGELFFGEGSRLTVL.

CDR3 amino acids: CASSSTSGGAFEQFF. The V and J genes are TRBV5-6 and TRBJ2-1; TCRdb reports TRBD2, a call that lacks DNA to check it against. Germline CDR1 reads SGHDT; CDR2 reads YYEEEE. This CDR3 region has 15 residues.

J is TRBJ2-7 and V is TRBV27; the TCRdb D gene call, TRBD2, has no DNA to confirm it. Per the germline V gene, CDR1 is MNHEY and CDR2 is SMNVEV (reference sequence). CDR3 size: 17 residues. CDR3 sequence: CASSYSGGAIGVYEQYF.

The J gene is TRBJ1-1, the V gene TRBV11-2; TCRdb's D call of TRBD1 is untestable without DNA. This CDR3 has 15 residues. Germline V lookup: CDR1 SGHAT, CDR2 FQNNGV. The CDR3 here is CASSLALGANTEAFF.

This chain joins TRBV7-9 and TRBJ1-2; lacking DNA, the TRBD1 call made by TCRdb goes unchecked. This CDR3 has 11 amino acids. Germline V gene lookup returns CDR1 SEHNR and CDR2 FQNEAQ (reference sequence). CDR3 region: CDPPQGEGYTF.

The J gene is TRBJ2-5, the V gene TRBV13; checking the TCRdb D call of TRBD1 is not possible without DNA. CDR1 and CDR2 from the germline V gene are PRHDT and FYEKMQ (reference sequence). The length of the CDR3 is 15 residues. CDR3 region: CASSPGTGRQETQYF.

The V call is TRBV28, the J call TRBJ2-5; TCRdb returns TRBD2, unconfirmable since there is no DNA. Germline V gene sequence: CDR1 MDHEN, CDR2 SYDVKM. The CDR3 is made up of 15 amino acids. The CDR3 here is CASSSGPRMQETQYF.

The CDR3 is CASSGGRESSYNEQFF. The J gene is TRBJ2-1, the V gene TRBV9; lacking DNA, the TRBD1 call made by TCRdb goes unchecked. Germline CDR1 SGDLS, CDR2 YYNGEE. CDR3 length equals 16 residues.